The text below deals with one T cell receptor beta chain. The antigen remains unidentified. Cultured CD4+ T-cell DNA underwent Oncomine TCR Beta short-read sequencing. DNA came from CD4+ T cells after culture. MiXCR, run by TCRdb on the PCR reads, gives a single entry per CDR3 protein. The sample holds approximately 11,000 distinct CDR3 sequences, roughly 82% seen once. The V end was cut by 1 base, the J end by 3 bases, with 7 bases between. Per the germline V gene, CDR1 is LNHDA and CDR2 is SQIVND (reference sequence). The CDR3 consists of 13 residues. The sample is drawn from a study of vaccination and CD4 T cells after COVID-19. The treatment was: approximately nine-day PBMC culture with coronavirus spike peptide pools or control peptides (ViraFEST assay).

The chain recombines TRBV19 with TRBJ2-7; D is ambiguous. Specimen: CD4+ T cells from blood, cultured in vitro. This clonotype originated in a human donor who had recovered from COVID-19. The CDR3 reads CASSIGMRYEQYF. The CDR3 DNA follows: TGTGCCAGTAGTATAGGGATGCGCTACGAGCAGTACTTC.